The present T cell receptor (beta chain) was sequenced within a study of T cells in Graves' hyperthyroidism and ophthalmopathy. There are a few counts of this clonotype. The source material, RNA transcripts, was used to amplify TCR beta CDR3 regions. First-round RT-PCR with HTBI primers amplified the TCR CDR3 region. Each CDR3 protein gets one entry after TCRdb re-called the multiplex PCR reads with MiXCR. This table has fewer than 900,000 distinct CDR3 sequences, about 17% appearing once. Germline lookup yields CDR1 LNHDA and CDR2 SQIVND (reference sequence). CDR3 size: 15 residues. Trimming took 3 bases from V and 1 from J, leaving 12 bases between them.

The specimen was blood. This chain uses TRBV19 with TRBJ1-1, with a tentative D call TRBD1 (5 bases). This receptor was identified in a woman in her forties or fifties with Graves' hyperthyroidism that later progressed to Graves' ophthalmopathy. The CDR3 DNA is TGTGCCAGTAGTATGGGCAGGGCCCAGAACACTGAAGCTTTCTTT. This sequence encodes CASSMGRAQNTEAFF. The whole variable domain, filled in from reference TRBV19 and TRBJ1-1, reads DGGITQSPKYLFRKEGQNVTLSCEQNLNHDAMYWYRQDPGQGLRLIYYSQIVNDFQKGDIAEGYSVSREKKESFPLTVTSAQKNPTAFYLCASSMGRAQNTEAFFGQGTRLTVV.